This TCR beta chain originates from a study of blood T cell repertoires in COVID-19 (dated by TCRdb to 2019 to 2021). Context from the whole study: Samples from collaborators originated in the United States, Italy and Spain and spanned both the acute and convalescent phases of COVID-19. Where available, HLA class I and class II types were obtained from metadata supplied by the sample provider rather than from assay-based typing. A freely available public database, intended as a resource for researchers studying the immune response to SARS-CoV-2, is where the repertoires were released. Nearly every sample came with metadata listing a de-identified subject ID, COVID-19 status, age in years and sex. The dataset comprised deeply sampled blood TCRbeta repertoires from subjects exposed to, actively infected with, or recovered from COVID-19. The material from the prospective study consisted of cDNA or gDNA derived from T cells, B-cell-depleted T cells, or PBMCs. Samples were obtained from the ongoing ImmuneRACE study (first 160 participants) and from over 1,000 subjects provided by 6 global collaborators.

Enrolling through a virtual design, the prospective study's participants ranged in age from roughly 18 to 95 years and lived across 20 to 25 United States geographic areas. In the prospective study, cohorts were assigned on the basis of participant-reported clinical history obtained from a screening survey and a study questionnaire. ImmuneRACE Cohort 3 recovered participants were defined by two consecutive negative NP/OP PCR tests, healthcare professional clearance, or symptom resolution. Each participant in the prospective study had whole blood, serum and a nasopharyngeal or oropharyngeal swab collected by mobile phlebotomists. Prospective study participants could optionally give additional blood draws and questionnaires over an approximately two-month period. Before DNA extraction, prospective study blood samples were shipped either frozen or at room temperature. Concerning this clone: What antigen it recognizes has not been identified. No much larger clone is present one base from it, and per-base qualities are unavailable.

Here is what the overall study found, with its caveats: The amount of clinical and demographic metadata varied by source and participant and was provided uncurated.

TCRbeta CDR3 regions were amplified from genomic DNA by means of the immunoSEQ Assay, a bias-controlled multiplex PCR. Per the authors' processing: The number of nucleated cells in each sample was estimated from the amplification of reference gene primers within the assay. To quantify the absolute abundance of each unique TCRbeta CDR3 rearrangement, sequence reads were collapsed and filtered. Productive Simpson clonality was computed per sample as the square root of Simpson's diversity index over productive rearrangements. In its TCRdb copy, this immuneACCESS table keeps in-frame sequences only and misses some clones. Where compared with another copy, unresolved V genes explain less than half of these, and the others have no known cause. V, J and clone size were drawn from that table, and D and trimming were deduced from the DNA. The sample includes roughly 370,000 clones, with around nine tenths observed a single time. The ten biggest clones cover about 9.4% of the sample.

The junction carries 9 bases between V and J, which are trimmed by 5 bases and 8 bases respectively. From a lookup of the germline V gene, CDR1 and CDR2 are SGHDN and FVKESK. Including cysteine and phenylalanine, the CDR3 has 11 amino acids. Just the 33-base CDR3 DNA is kept, in frame starting at base 1. Recombination linked TRBV14 to TRBJ1-2, with no confidently assigned D gene. The sequencing sample was made of PBMCs or T cells enriched from blood (not recorded which). This clonotype originated in a woman aged 45-59 years who had recovered from COVID-19. The CDR3 region has the sequence CASSGSRGYTF. The sequenced DNA: TGTGCCAGCAGCGGAAGCAGGGGCTACACCTTC.